This entry lists 9 T cell receptor beta chains sequenced from one sample in a study of beta chain features in type 1 diabetes. Reverse transcription of all isolated RNA meant that expressed TCRB transcripts were sequenced. The repertoire was sequenced with immunoSEQ multiplex PCR; TCRdb's copy has only in-frame clones and lacks some. The sample gives 360,000 or so clones, about 19% of which show up once; under 0.055% is in the top ten. Sample: naive CD4+ T cells from blood. The receptors originated from a woman under 30 in good health.

A few counts support this clone. J is TRBJ2-7 and V is TRBV7-2; D perhaps matches TRBD1 (6 bases). Trimming cost V 1 base and J 3 bases, with 13 bases left between them. This CDR3 has 15 residues. Germline V gives CDR1 SGHTA, CDR2 FQGNSA. CDR3 coding DNA: TGTGCCAGCAGCTTAGTTCCAGGGGCGCTCTACGAGCAGTACTTC. It translates to CASSLVPGALYEQYF.

This rearrangement joins TRBV6-1 to TRBJ2-1, with 7 bases aligning to TRBD1. Germline V CDR1 and CDR2: MNHNS, SASEGT. V dropped 5 bases and J dropped 0; count of bases not matched to a gene: 4. This CDR3 has 15 amino acids. CDR3 DNA: TGTGCCAGCAGTCCGACAGGGAGCTCCTACAATGAGCAGTTCTTC. Translation gives CASSPTGSSYNEQFF.

The J gene is TRBJ2-7, the V gene TRBV7-2, with D possibly TRBD1 on 6 matching bases. The CDR3 has 15 amino acids. V was clipped by 1 base and J by 7 bases, with 17 bases between them. CDR1 and CDR2 (germline): SGHTA, FQGNSA. DNA of the CDR3: TGTGCCAGCAGCTTAGGTCAGGGGCCCAGGTCGGAGCAGTACTTC. Protein: CASSLGQGPRSEQYF.

V and J are TRBV9 and TRBJ2-5; 11 nucleotides line up with TRBD2. J was trimmed by 4 bases and V by 0 bases; bases with no gene match: 8. Per germline, CDR1 SGDLS and CDR2 YYNGEE. The CDR3 has 17 residues. Here the CDR3 DNA reads TGTGCCAGCAGCGTAGGAGGTAGCGGGGGGGCTAGAGAGACCCAGTACTTC. Translation: CASSVGGSGGARETQYF.

This clone was seen a few times. The rearrangement joins TRBV5-4 to TRBJ2-1; a possible D gene is TRBD2 (6 bases). V lost 5 bases and J 3 bases, leaving 15 bases between the germline ends. The CDR3 runs to 15 residues. Per the germline V gene, CDR1 is SGHNT and CDR2 is YYREEE (reference sequence). This CDR3 reads CASRYSGRGYNEQFF. DNA of the CDR3: TGTGCCAGCAGGTATAGCGGACGCGGCTACAATGAGCAGTTCTTC.

This clone came up a few times. At the DNA level, this CDR3 is encoded by other sequences in the same sample as well. The chain links TRBV5-1 to TRBJ2-7, with D possibly being TRBD2 (6 bases). V lost 0 bases and J lost 4, with 8 bases in between. The CDR3 consists of 13 residues. CDR1 is SGHRS, CDR2 YFSETQ, per germline. The CDR3 nucleotides are TGCGCCAGCAGCTTGGGACTAGGTTACGAGCAGTACTTC. It specifies CASSLGLGYEQYF.

The chain recombines TRBV9 with TRBJ1-4, with D perhaps matching TRBD1 (5 bases). Germline lookup yields CDR1 SGDLS and CDR2 YYNGEE. V was trimmed by 3 bases and J by 8 bases, leaving 14 bases between them. CDR3 size: 14 residues. Here the CDR3 reads CASSEGRTGEKLFF. The CDR3 nucleotides are TGTGCCAGCAGCGAGGGGAGGACGGGCGAAAAACTGTTTTTT.

This rearrangement joins TRBV2 to TRBJ2-3, with no clear D. V lost 4 bases, J lost 0 bases, and 11 bases lay in between. The CDR3 totals 15 residues. The germline V gene has CDR1 SNHLY and CDR2 FYNNEI. The CDR3 DNA reads TGTGCCAGCAGTGTTAGCATTGTTAGCACAGATACGCAGTATTTT. Translation: CASSVSIVSTDTQYF. The whole variable domain, remainder taken from reference TRBV2 and TRBJ2-3, is EPEVTQTPSHQVTQMGQEVILRCVPISNHLYFYWYRQILGQKVEFLVSFYNNEISEKSEIFDDQFSVERPDGSNFTLKIRSTKLEDSAMYFCASSVSIVSTDTQYFGPGTRLTVL.

V and J are TRBV6-6 and TRBJ1-5; maybe TRBD1 (5 bases). This CDR3 region has 14 residues. Per germline, CDR1 MNHNY and CDR2 SVGAGI (reference sequence). V lost 6 bases and J 6 bases, leaving 15 bases between the germline ends. CDR3 DNA sequence: TGTGCCAGCAGCCCCGCGGGGGGATTTCAGCCCCAGCATTTT. This encodes CASSPAGGFQPQHF.